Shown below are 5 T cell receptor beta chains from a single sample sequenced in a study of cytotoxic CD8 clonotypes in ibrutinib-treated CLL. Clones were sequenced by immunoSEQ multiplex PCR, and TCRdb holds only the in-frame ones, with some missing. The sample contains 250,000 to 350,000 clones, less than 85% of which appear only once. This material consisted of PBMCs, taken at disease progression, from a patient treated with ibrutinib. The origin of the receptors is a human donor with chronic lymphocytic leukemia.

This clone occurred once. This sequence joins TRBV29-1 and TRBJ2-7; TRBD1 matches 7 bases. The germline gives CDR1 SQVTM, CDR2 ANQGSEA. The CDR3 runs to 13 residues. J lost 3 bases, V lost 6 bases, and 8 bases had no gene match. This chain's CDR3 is CSVAQRQGYEQYF. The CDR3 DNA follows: TGCAGCGTCGCACAACGACAGGGCTACGAGCAGTACTTC.

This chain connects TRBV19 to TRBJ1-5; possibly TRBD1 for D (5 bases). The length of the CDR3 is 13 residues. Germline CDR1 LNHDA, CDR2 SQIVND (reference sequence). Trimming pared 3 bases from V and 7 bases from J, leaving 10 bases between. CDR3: CASSIRVGQPQHF. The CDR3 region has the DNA TGTGCCAGTAGTATCAGGGTAGGGCAGCCCCAGCATTTT. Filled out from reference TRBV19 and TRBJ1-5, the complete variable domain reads DGGITQSPKYLFRKEGQNVTLSCEQNLNHDAMYWYRQDPGQGLRLIYYSQIVNDFQKGDIAEGYSVSREKKESFPLTVTSAQKNPTAFYLCASSIRVGQPQHFGDGTRLSIL.

The chain's CDR3 is CASSLWQSKYEQYF. CDR3 nucleotide sequence: TGCGCCAGCAGCTTGTGGCAGAGCAAGTACGAGCAGTACTTC. The chain joins TRBV5-1 to TRBJ2-7, with no clear D. There are 14 residues in the CDR3. V lost 1 base to trimming and J lost 4 bases, with 12 bases between them. Per germline, CDR1 SGHRS and CDR2 YFSETQ. Complete variable domain (other parts from reference TRBV5-1 and TRBJ2-7): KAGVTQTPRYLIKTRGQQVTLSCSPISGHRSVSWYQQTPGQGLQFLFEYFSETQRNKGNFPGRFSGRQFSNSRSEMNVSTLELGDSALYLCASSLWQSKYEQYFGPGTRLTVT.

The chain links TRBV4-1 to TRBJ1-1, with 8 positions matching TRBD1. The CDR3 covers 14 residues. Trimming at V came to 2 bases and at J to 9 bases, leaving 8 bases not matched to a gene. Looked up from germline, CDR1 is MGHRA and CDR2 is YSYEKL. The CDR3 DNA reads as TGCGCCAGCAGCCAAAAAGACAGGGGTACTAAAGCTTTCTTT. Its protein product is CASSQKDRGTKAFF.

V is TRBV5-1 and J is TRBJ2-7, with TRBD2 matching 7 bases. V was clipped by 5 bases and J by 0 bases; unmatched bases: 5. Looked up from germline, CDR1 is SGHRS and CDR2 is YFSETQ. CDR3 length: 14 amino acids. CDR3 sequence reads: CASRATSASYEQYF. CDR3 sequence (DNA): TGCGCCAGCAGGGCTACTAGCGCCTCCTACGAGCAGTACTTC.